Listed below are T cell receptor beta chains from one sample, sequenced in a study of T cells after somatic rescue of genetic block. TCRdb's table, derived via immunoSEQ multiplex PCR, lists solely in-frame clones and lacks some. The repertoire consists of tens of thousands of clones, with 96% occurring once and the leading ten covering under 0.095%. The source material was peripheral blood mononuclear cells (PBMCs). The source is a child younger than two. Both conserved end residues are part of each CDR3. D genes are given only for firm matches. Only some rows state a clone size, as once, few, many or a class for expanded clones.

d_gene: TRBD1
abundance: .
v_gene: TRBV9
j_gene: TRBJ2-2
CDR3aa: CASSAGQGRNTGELFF
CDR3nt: TGTGCCAGCAGCGCGGGACAGGGGCGGAACACCGGGGAGCTGTTTTTT

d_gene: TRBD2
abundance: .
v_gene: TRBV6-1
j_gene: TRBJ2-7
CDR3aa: CASSKWGGYEQYF
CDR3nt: TGTGCCAGCAGTAAATGGGGGGGTTACGAGCAGTACTTC

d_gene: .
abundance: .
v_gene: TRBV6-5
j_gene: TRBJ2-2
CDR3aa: CASSPPSYGELFF
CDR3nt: TGTGCCAGCAGTCCCCCGAGTTACGGGGAGCTGTTTTTT

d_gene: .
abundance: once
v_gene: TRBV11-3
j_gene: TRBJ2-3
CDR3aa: CASSFEGGTDTQYF
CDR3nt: TGTGCCAGCAGCTTCGAGGGAGGCACAGATACGCAGTATTTT

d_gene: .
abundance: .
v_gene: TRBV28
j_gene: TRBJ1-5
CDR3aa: CASSPPGQPQHF
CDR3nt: TGTGCCAGCAGTCCCCCGGGGCAGCCCCAGCATTTT

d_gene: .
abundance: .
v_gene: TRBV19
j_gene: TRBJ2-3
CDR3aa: CASRVASTDTQYF
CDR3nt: TGTGCCAGTAGGGTAGCCAGCACAGATACGCAGTATTTT

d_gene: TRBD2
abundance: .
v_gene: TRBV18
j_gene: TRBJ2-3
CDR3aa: CASSPSLAGGTDTQYF
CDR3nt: TGTGCCAGCTCACCAAGTCTAGCGGGAGGCACAGATACGCAGTATTTT

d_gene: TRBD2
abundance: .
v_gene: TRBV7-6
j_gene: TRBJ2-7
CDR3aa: CASSLGTSSYEQYF
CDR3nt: TGTGCCAGCAGCTTAGGGACTAGCTCCTACGAGCAGTACTTC

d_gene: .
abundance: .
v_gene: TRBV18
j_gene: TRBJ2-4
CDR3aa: CASSPRAGAKNIQYF
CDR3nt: TGTGCCAGCTCACCTCGGGCGGGGGCCAAAAACATTCAGTACTTC

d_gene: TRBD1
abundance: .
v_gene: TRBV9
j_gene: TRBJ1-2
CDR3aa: CASSPDRVGSYTF
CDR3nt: TGTGCCAGCAGCCCAGACAGGGTCGGTAGCTACACCTTC

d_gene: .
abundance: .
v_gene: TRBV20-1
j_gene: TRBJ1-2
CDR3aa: CSADSNYGYTF
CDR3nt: TGCAGTGCTGACTCTAACTATGGCTACACCTTC

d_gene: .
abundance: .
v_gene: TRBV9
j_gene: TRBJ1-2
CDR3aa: CASSVGNYGYTF
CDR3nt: TGTGCCAGCAGCGTAGGGAACTATGGCTACACCTTC

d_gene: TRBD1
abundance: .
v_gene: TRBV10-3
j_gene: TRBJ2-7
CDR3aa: CAINRQGRSYEQYF
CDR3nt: TGTGCCATCAACCGACAGGGTAGGTCCTACGAGCAGTACTTC

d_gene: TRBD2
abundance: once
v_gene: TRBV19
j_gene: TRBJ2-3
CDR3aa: CASSSLAGYTDTQYF
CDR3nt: TGTGCCAGTAGTTCACTAGCGGGATATACAGATACGCAGTATTTT

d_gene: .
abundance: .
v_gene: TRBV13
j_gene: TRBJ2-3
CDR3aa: CASSSQLAGTDTQYF
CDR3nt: TGTGCCAGCAGCTCCCAACTGGCGGGGACAGATACGCAGTATTTT

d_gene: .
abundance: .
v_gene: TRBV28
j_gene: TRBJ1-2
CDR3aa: CASRGTGYTF
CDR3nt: TGTGCCAGCAGAGGGACCGGCTACACCTTC

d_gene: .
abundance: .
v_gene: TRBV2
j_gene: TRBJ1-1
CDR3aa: CASMSRRNTEAFF
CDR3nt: TGTGCCAGCATGAGTCGCAGGAACACTGAAGCTTTCTTT

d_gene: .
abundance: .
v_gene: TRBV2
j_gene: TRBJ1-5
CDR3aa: CASSGEQGNNQPQHF
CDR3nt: TGTGCCAGCAGTGGGGAACAGGGAAACAATCAGCCCCAGCATTTT

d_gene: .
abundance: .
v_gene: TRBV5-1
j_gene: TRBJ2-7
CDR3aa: CASSPTRDKAYEQYF
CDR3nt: TGCGCCAGCAGCCCCACCCGGGACAAGGCCTACGAGCAGTACTTC

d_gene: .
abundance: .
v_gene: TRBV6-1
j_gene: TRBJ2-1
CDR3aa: CASSAWAGNEQFF
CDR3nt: TGTGCCAGCAGTGCCTGGGCGGGCAATGAGCAGTTCTTC

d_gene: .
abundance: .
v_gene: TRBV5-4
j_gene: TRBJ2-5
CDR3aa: CASSQTGVVETQYF
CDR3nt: TGTGCCAGCAGCCAGACGGGGGTAGTAGAGACCCAGTACTTC

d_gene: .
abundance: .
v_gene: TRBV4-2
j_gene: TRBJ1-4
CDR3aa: CASSQDGDSDEKLFF
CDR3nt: TGTGCCAGCAGCCAAGACGGGGACTCTGATGAAAAACTGTTTTTT

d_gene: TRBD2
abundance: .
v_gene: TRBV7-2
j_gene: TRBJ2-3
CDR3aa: CASSHSGTSGFTDTQYF
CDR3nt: TGTGCCAGCAGCCACTCCGGGACTAGCGGGTTCACAGATACGCAGTATTTT

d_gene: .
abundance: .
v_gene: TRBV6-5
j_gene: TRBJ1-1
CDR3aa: CASRPTGHTEAFF
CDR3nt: TGTGCCAGCAGACCGACGGGACACACTGAAGCTTTCTTT

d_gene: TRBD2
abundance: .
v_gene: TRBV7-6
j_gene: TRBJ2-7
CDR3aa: CASSLGAGREHSYEQYF
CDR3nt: TGTGCCAGCAGCTTAGGGGCTGGGCGGGAGCACTCCTACGAGCAGTACTTC

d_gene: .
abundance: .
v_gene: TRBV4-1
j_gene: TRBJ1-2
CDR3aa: CASSQVSGGGGYTF
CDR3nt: TGCGCCAGCAGCCAAGTATCCGGGGGTGGTGGCTACACCTTC

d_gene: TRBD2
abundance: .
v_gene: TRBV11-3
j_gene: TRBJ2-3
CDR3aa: CASSPGLAATDTQYF
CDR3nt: TGTGCCAGCAGCCCCGGACTAGCGGCAACGGATACGCAGTATTTT

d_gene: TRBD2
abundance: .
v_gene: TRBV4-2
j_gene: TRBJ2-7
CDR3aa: CASSLLWTSGSGEQYF
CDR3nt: TGTGCCAGCAGCCTATTATGGACTAGCGGGAGTGGCGAGCAGTACTTC

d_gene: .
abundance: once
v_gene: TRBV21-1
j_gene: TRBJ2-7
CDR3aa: CASSKYERDRYEQYF
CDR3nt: TGTGCCAGCAGCAAATATGAAAGGGATCGGTACGAGCAGTACTTC

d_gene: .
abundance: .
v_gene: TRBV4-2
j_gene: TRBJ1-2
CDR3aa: CASSLGTVYGYTF
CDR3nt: TGTGCCAGCAGCCTCGGGACTGTCTATGGCTACACCTTC